This entry lists 18 T cell receptor beta chains sequenced from one sample in a study of CD8 T cells in Susac syndrome. RNA in amounts of roughly 0.5 to 1 ug was reverse transcribed with random hexamers. MiXCR was run by TCRdb on the immunoSEQ multiplex PCR reads, yielding one entry per CDR3 protein. The sample shows 150,000 to 200,000 distinct CDR3 sequences, 95% of them seen only once. Material: CD8+ T cells from PBMCs. The receptors were gathered from a human donor with Susac syndrome.

The V call is TRBV18, the J call TRBJ2-5, with D uncertain. Germline CDR1 KGHSH, CDR2 LQKENI. With 2 bases removed from V and 5 bases from J, the gap between germline ends came to 12 bases. The CDR3 is 14 residues long. As DNA, the CDR3 is TGTGCCAGCTCACCAAGAAAAGCTTGGGAGACCCAGTACTTC. Translating it yields CASSPRKAWETQYF.

This rearrangement joins TRBV12-3 or TRBV12-4 to TRBJ1-1; 9 positions match TRBD1. V shed 2 bases and J 3 bases; nucleotides not matched to a gene: 22. The CDR3 runs 21 residues. This chain's CDR3 is CASSLWFGTGSRNRGYTEAFF. Written as DNA, the CDR3 is TGTGCCAGCAGTTTATGGTTTGGGACAGGGTCGCGAAATCGTGGCTACACTGAAGCTTTCTTT.

CDR3 residues: CASAPTGNTEAFF. In DNA, the CDR3 is TGCGCCAGCGCTCCTACAGGGAACACTGAAGCTTTCTTT. This chain connects TRBV5-1 to TRBJ1-1, with D perhaps TRBD1 (5 bases). The length of the CDR3 is 13 residues. The V gene lost 7 bases and the J gene lost 1 base, with 11 bases spanning the gap. Germline V gene data show CDR1 as SGHRS and CDR2 as YFSETQ.

V and J are TRBV7-9 and TRBJ2-1, with D possibly TRBD2 on 6 matching bases. Trimming shortened V by 6 bases and J by 8 bases, and 14 bases separated the two germline ends. This CDR3 has 13 residues. The germline CDR1 and CDR2 sequences are SEHNR and FQNEAQ (reference sequence). The CDR3 DNA follows: TGTGCCAGCAGAGACGGAGGGCCGGATGAGCAGTTCTTC. Its translation: CASRDGGPDEQFF.

This clonotype appeared a single time. The genes are TRBV6-5 and TRBJ1-1, with a tentative D call TRBD1 (6 bases). Germline CDR1 reads MNHEY; CDR2 reads SVGAGI. This CDR3 region has 13 residues. V lost 4 bases and J 5 bases, leaving 11 bases between the germline ends. The CDR3 nucleotides are TGTGCCAGCAGTTCAGGGGAGTGGACTGAAGCTTTCTTT. Translation: CASSSGEWTEAFF.

This clonotype was detected only once. The V gene is TRBV4-2, the J gene TRBJ2-7, with D tentatively TRBD1 (5 bases). V was trimmed by 0 bases and J by 3 bases, leaving 12 bases between them. Germline CDR1 is LGHNA and CDR2 is YNFKEQ. This CDR3 has 15 residues. CDR3 protein: CASSQDQGSNYEQYF. CDR3 sequence (DNA): TGTGCCAGCAGCCAAGATCAGGGTAGCAACTACGAGCAGTACTTC.

This clonotype was counted a few times. The chain uses TRBV12-3 or TRBV12-4 and TRBJ2-1, with D perhaps matching TRBD2 (5 bases). There are 13 residues in the CDR3. Between the trimmed V and J ends, which lost 6 bases and 2 bases, there was a span of 8 bases. The CDR3 nucleotides read TGTGCCAGCAGCCTCGGGACCTACAATGAGCAGTTCTTC. This gives the protein CASSLGTYNEQFF.

This rearrangement joins TRBV5-6 to TRBJ2-5; 7 bases are shared with TRBD2. After removal of 4 bases from V and 1 base from J, the junction contained 4 bases not matched to a gene. The CDR3 length is 14 residues. Germline CDR1 reads SGHDT; CDR2 reads YYEEEE. CDR3 protein: CASSVGTIQETQYF. CDR3 in DNA: TGTGCCAGCAGCGTAGGGACTATCCAAGAGACCCAGTACTTC.

The rearrangement uses TRBV9 and TRBJ1-2; D is uncertain. The germline V gene has CDR1 SGDLS and CDR2 YYNGEE. The CDR3 covers 13 residues. V lost 0 bases and J 3 bases, leaving 6 bases between the germline ends. The CDR3 DNA is TGTGCCAGCAGCGTAGCCAGCCACTATGGCTACACCTTC. Amino acid sequence: CASSVASHYGYTF.

The DNA for the CDR3 is TGTGCCAGCAGCTTAGACAACTATGAGCAGTTCTTC. This sequence encodes CASSLDNYEQFF. This chain joins TRBV7-3 and TRBJ2-1; unclear D gene. In germline, CDR1 is SGHTA, CDR2 FQGTGA. The V end lost 2 bases, the J end lost 8 bases, and 7 bases lay between the germline ends. The CDR3 length is 12 residues. Together with reference TRBV7-3 and TRBJ2-1, the CDR3 gives the full variable domain: GAGVSQTPSNKVTEKGKYVELRCDPISGHTALYWYRQSLGQGPEFLIYFQGTGAADDSGLPNDRFFAVRPEGSVSTLKIQRTERGDSAVYLCASSLDNYEQFFGPGTRLTVL.

The chain recombines TRBV18 with TRBJ2-5; D gene unclear. The CDR3 loop spans 14 amino acids. Germline-derived CDR1 and CDR2 are KGHSH and LQKENI. V lost 0 bases to trimming and J lost 2 bases, with 7 bases between them. CDR3 loop: CASSPPMGQETQYF. In DNA, the CDR3 is TGTGCCAGCTCACCACCGATGGGGCAAGAGACCCAGTACTTC.

CDR3 nucleotides: TGTGCCAGCAGTTTCGGCCCCGTCTCCTACGAGCAGTACTTC. Protein: CASSFGPVSYEQYF. The chain links TRBV28 to TRBJ2-7; D is unresolved. Trimming removed 3 bases from V and 0 bases from J, with 9 bases in between. Germline V gene sequence: CDR1 MDHEN, CDR2 SYDVKM. This CDR3 contains 14 residues.

V is TRBV4-2 and J is TRBJ2-1, with 10 bases matching TRBD2. The CDR3 extends over 19 amino acids. Losses at the gene ends were 4 bases for V and 3 bases for J; bases not matched to a gene: 15. CDR1 LGHNA and CDR2 YNFKEQ come from the germline V gene. In DNA, the CDR3 is TGTGCCAGCAGCCTAACTAGCGGGGTAGCGGCCACAAACTACAATGAGCAGTTCTTC. The encoded protein is CASSLTSGVAATNYNEQFF.

The chain employs TRBV7-2 and TRBJ2-7, with TRBD1 identical over 9 bases. The CDR3 contains 14 residues. V was pared by 5 bases and J by 4 bases, with 6 bases of the junction left unmatched. From germline, CDR1 is SGHTA and CDR2 FQGNSA. CDR3 sequence (DNA): TGTGCCAGCAGCGTCACAGGGGGCCCGTACGAGCAGTACTTC. Translation gives CASSVTGGPYEQYF. Drawing the rest from reference TRBV7-2 and TRBJ2-7, the complete variable domain is GAGVSQSPSNKVTEKGKDVELRCDPISGHTALYWYRQSLGQGLEFLIYFQGNSAPDKSGLPSDRFSAERTGGSVSTLTIQRTQQEDSAVYLCASSVTGGPYEQYFGPGTRLTVT.

The rearrangement links TRBV5-6 to TRBJ1-2; D possibly corresponds to TRBD1 (5 bases). Germline CDR1 SGHDT, CDR2 YYEEEE. The CDR3 runs to 14 residues. V was pared by 1 base and J by 5 bases, with 12 bases between. Here the CDR3 DNA reads TGTGCCAGCAGCTTGAACAGGCGCGTATATGGCTACACCTTC. This sequence encodes CASSLNRRVYGYTF. The variable domain in full, with the rest retrieved from reference TRBV5-6 and TRBJ1-2, is DAGVTQSPTHLIKTRGQQVTLRCSPKSGHDTVSWYQQALGQGPQFIFQYYEEEERQRGNFPDRFSGHQFPNYSSELNVNALLLGDSALYLCASSLNRRVYGYTFGSGTRLTVV.

This chain joins TRBV7-3 and TRBJ2-3; D is unresolved. Germline CDR1 is SGHTA and CDR2 is FQGTGA. V lost 1 base, J lost 8 bases, and 7 bases lay in between. The CDR3 runs to 12 residues. CDR3 nucleotide sequence: TGTGCCAGCAGCTTAATTGGTGGTACGCAGTATTTT. The encoded protein is CASSLIGGTQYF.

This sequence joins TRBV30 and TRBJ2-2; no reliable D call. The CDR3 contains 15 residues. CDR1 and CDR2 (germline): GTSNPN, SVGIG (reference sequence). V shed 0 bases and J shed 0 bases, with 8 bases lying between them. The chain's CDR3 is CAWSVLATNTGELFF. The DNA for the CDR3 is TGTGCCTGGAGTGTTTTGGCAACGAACACCGGGGAGCTGTTTTTT.

The chain has TRBV7-9 and TRBJ2-7, with TRBD2 identical over 7 bases. The CDR3 is 15 amino acids. The V segment lost 5 bases and the J segment 0 bases; nucleotides outside the gene matches: 7. Germline CDR1 SEHNR, CDR2 FQNEAQ (reference sequence). The CDR3 loop reads CASSPSSGNSYEQYF. The CDR3, as DNA: TGTGCCAGCAGCCCATCTAGCGGAAACTCCTACGAGCAGTACTTC.